The 12 T cell receptor beta chains below were found in one sample sequenced in a study of CD8+ T cells in alopecia areata. cDNA reverse transcribed from extracted RNA served as the sequencing template. Using immunoSEQ multiplex PCR, the repertoire was profiled, and TCRdb retains in-frame clones only, with some absent. This sample has over 85,000 clones; about two fifths occur once, and the top ten carry 1% to 1.5%. The sample taken for sequencing was CD4+ T cells sorted from blood. Receptors originate from a human donor with alopecia areata.

The chain recombines TRBV5-1 with TRBJ1-1, with D possibly TRBD1 on 6 matching bases. In germline, CDR1 is SGHRS, CDR2 YFSETQ. V was pared by 0 bases and J by 11 bases, with 14 bases between. This CDR3 is 13 amino acids long. The chain's CDR3 is CASSLGKDSRAFF. The CDR3 coding sequence is TGCGCCAGCAGCTTGGGGAAGGACAGTCGGGCTTTCTTT.

This clone was observed a single time. V and J are TRBV27 and TRBJ2-1; 10 nucleotides line up with TRBD2. The V segment lost 5 bases and the J segment 5 bases; nucleotides outside the gene matches: 3. The CDR3 consists of 14 residues. Germline lookup yields CDR1 MNHEY and CDR2 SMNVEV (reference sequence). The CDR3 region has the DNA TGTGCCAGCAGTCCGGGACTAGCGAACAATGAGCAGTTCTTC. This sequence encodes CASSPGLANNEQFF.

J is TRBJ2-3 and V is TRBV29-1; 9 bases line up with TRBD1. The V gene end was trimmed by 4 bases and the J gene end by 1 base; junction bases not matched to a gene: 9. Germline loops: CDR1 SQVTM, CDR2 ANQGSEA. The CDR3 contains 16 residues. CDR3 DNA: TGCAGCGTTGGACAGGGGGGCCTGGGTGGCACAGATACGCAGTATTTT. Its translation: CSVGQGGLGGTDTQYF.

The chain carries TRBV7-3 and TRBJ2-3; D may correspond to TRBD1 or TRBD2 (6 bases each). CDR3 length equals 16 residues. Trimming took off 4 bases at V and 2 bases at J, with 16 bases between the two ends. The germline CDR1 and CDR2 sequences are SGHTA and FQGTGA. The CDR3 spells CASSSGTGAPTDTQYF. In DNA form, the CDR3 reads TGTGCCAGCAGCTCCGGGACGGGGGCGCCCACAGATACGCAGTATTTT.

The chain has TRBV27 and TRBJ2-1; possibly TRBD2 for D (5 bases). The germline V gene encodes CDR1 MNHEY and CDR2 SMNVEV (reference sequence). The CDR3 sequence is 15 residues long. V was pared by 2 bases and J by 2 bases, with 10 bases between. The CDR3 loop reads CASSLVDGTYNEQFF. The CDR3 region has the DNA TGTGCCAGCAGTTTAGTGGACGGGACCTACAATGAGCAGTTCTTC.

This clone was seen just once. CDR3: CAWSVGQGETEAFF. The DNA of the CDR3 is TGTGCCTGGAGTGTCGGACAGGGAGAGACTGAAGCTTTCTTT. The chain uses TRBV30 and TRBJ1-1; 8 positions match TRBD1. The germline CDR1 and CDR2 sequences are GTSNPN and SVGIG (reference sequence). Germline trimming cut 0 bases from V and 5 bases from J; bases unmatched to any gene: 5. This CDR3 is built from 14 residues.

This chain links TRBV7-9 with TRBJ1-2, with D maybe TRBD1 (5 bases). Germline V gene data show CDR1 as SEHNR and CDR2 as FQNEAQ (reference sequence). The CDR3 runs 14 residues. With 5 bases removed from V and 4 bases from J, the gap between germline ends came to 14 bases. The CDR3 loop is CASSLPGRFYGYTF. The CDR3 bases are TGTGCCAGCAGCCTCCCGGGACGTTTCTATGGCTACACCTTC.

The rearrangement uses TRBV5-4 and TRBJ2-1, with 8 bases aligning to TRBD2. The V segment lost 4 bases and the J segment 7 bases; nucleotides outside the gene matches: 10. This CDR3 contains 15 residues. The germline V gene has CDR1 SGHNT and CDR2 YYREEE (reference sequence). This CDR3 is CASSPGTSRMNEQFF. CDR3 DNA sequence: TGTGCCAGCAGCCCCGGGACTAGTAGAATGAATGAGCAGTTCTTC.

In regard to this clone: Other nucleotide sequences from this sample produce the same CDR3. The genes are TRBV29-1 and TRBJ1-1; TRBD1 aligns across 9 bases. There are 12 residues in the CDR3. V lost 7 bases to trimming and J lost 1 base; unmatched junction nucleotides: 1. Germline V lookup: CDR1 SQVTM, CDR2 ANQGSEA. Written as DNA, the CDR3 is TGCAGCGCGGGACAGGGGAACACTGAAGCTTTCTTT. Translating it yields CSAGQGNTEAFF.

The chain links TRBV2 to TRBJ2-5; 14 positions match TRBD2. This CDR3 contains 16 residues. V lost 6 bases, J lost 4 bases, and 7 bases stayed unmatched. Germline-derived CDR1 and CDR2 are SNHLY and FYNNEI. As DNA, the CDR3 is TGTGCCAGCAGATCCGGGACTAGCGGGAGTCGAGAGACCCAGTACTTC. As protein: CASRSGTSGSRETQYF.

This clone was seen only a few times. J is TRBJ2-5 and V is TRBV29-1; D is uncertain. Gene TRBJ2-7 matches the end of the DNA better, so the J call may be wrong. The CDR3 has 12 amino acids. Germline-derived CDR1 and CDR2 are SQVTM and ANQGSEA. CDR3 loop: CSVASASYEQYF. The CDR3 coding sequence is TGCAGCGTTGCTTCGGCCTCCTACGAGCAGTACTTC.

The chain combines TRBV11-2 with TRBJ2-1; D could derive from TRBD1 or TRBD2 (6 bases each). V was shortened by 1 base and J by 5 bases, with 15 bases between the two germline ends. Germline V gene lookup returns CDR1 SGHAT and CDR2 FQNNGV. This CDR3 has 16 amino acids. This chain's CDR3 is CASSLVVGGPNNEQFF. The CDR3 region has the DNA TGTGCCAGCAGCTTAGTAGTTGGGGGGCCAAACAATGAGCAGTTCTTC.